This entry lists 32 T cell receptor beta chains sequenced from one sample in a study of control samples from healthy donors and cancer patients. Using immunoSEQ multiplex PCR, the repertoire was profiled, and TCRdb retains in-frame clones only, with some absent. The sample lists tens of thousands of clones, around 89% seen once, with around 15% in the top ten. The sample taken for sequencing was blood. These receptors were collected from a woman in her 70s in good health.

The chain links TRBV7-8 to TRBJ2-5, with 12 bases that match TRBD2. CDR3 length: 17 amino acids. Germline CDR1 and CDR2: SGHVS and FQNEAQ. Trimming took 0 bases from V and 5 from J; bases not matched to a gene: 7. The CDR3 bases are TGTGCCAGCAGCTTAGCGCGACTAGCGGGGGCCTCGGAGACCCAGTACTTC. It translates to CASSLARLAGASETQYF.

This clone was recorded once. The chain recombines TRBV6-5 with TRBJ1-1; D perhaps matches TRBD1 (6 bases). Deletions cut 4 bases from V and 5 bases from J, with 20 bases between. Germline V gene data show CDR1 as MNHEY and CDR2 as SVGAGI. The CDR3 has 16 residues. Here the CDR3 reads CASSSNSGGAYTEAFF. The CDR3 DNA reads TGTGCCAGCAGTTCAAATTCGGGGGGGGCTTATACTGAAGCTTTCTTT.

The J gene is TRBJ1-3, the V gene TRBV6-5, with no clear D. Germline CDR1 MNHEY, CDR2 SVGAGI. V lost 6 bases to trimming and J lost 3 bases, with 15 bases between them. This CDR3 has 15 amino acids. The CDR3 loop is CASRLGSESGNTIYF. For the CDR3, the DNA is TGTGCCAGCAGACTGGGTTCTGAGAGTGGAAACACCATATATTTT.

The chain is built from TRBV7-9 and TRBJ1-2; no reliable D call. V gave up 1 base and J gave up 7 bases, with 10 bases separating them. This CDR3 has 13 residues. Germline lookup yields CDR1 SEHNR and CDR2 FQNEAQ (reference sequence). The CDR3 loop is CASSLDEGGGYTF. Written as DNA, the CDR3 is TGTGCCAGCAGCTTAGATGAGGGCGGTGGCTACACCTTC.

This chain joins TRBV7-8 and TRBJ1-1; D is undetermined. The germline V gene has CDR1 SGHVS and CDR2 FQNEAQ. V shed 1 base and J shed 2 bases, with 5 bases lying between them. This CDR3 has 13 amino acids. DNA of the CDR3: TGTGCCAGCAGCTTAGGGAGAAACACTGAAGCTTTCTTT. Its translation is CASSLGRNTEAFF. Combining the CDR3 with reference TRBV7-8 and TRBJ1-1 gives the whole variable domain GAGVSQSPRYKVAKRGQDVALRCDPISGHVSLFWYQQALGQGPEFLTYFQNEAQLDKSGLPSDRFFAERPEGSVSTLKIQRTQQEDSAVYLCASSLGRNTEAFFGQGTRLTVV.

The rearrangement joins TRBV6-5 to TRBJ2-1; tentative D call: TRBD2 (6 bases). CDR3 length: 14 residues. Germline V gene sequence: CDR1 MNHEY, CDR2 SVGAGI. The germline V and J ends were trimmed by 0 bases and 6 bases, with 9 bases remaining between them. The CDR3 coding sequence is TGTGCCAGCAGTTACTCGACTAGGACCAATGAGCAGTTCTTC. Residues: CASSYSTRTNEQFF.

The chain is built from TRBV18 and TRBJ2-7, with no clear D. Trimming took off 6 bases at V and 7 bases at J, with 13 bases between the two ends. Germline-derived CDR1 and CDR2 are KGHSH and LQKENI. CDR3 size: 12 residues. CDR3 coding DNA: TGTGCCAGCTCCCCGAGAAACGGAGAGCAGTACTTC. Translation: CASSPRNGEQYF.

The chain recombines TRBV5-6 with TRBJ1-6, with TRBD1 identical over 8 bases. The V gene end was trimmed by 5 bases and the J gene end by 6 bases; junction bases not matched to a gene: 4. This CDR3 has 14 residues. CDR1 and CDR2 from the germline V gene are SGHDT and YYEEEE. The CDR3 nucleotides read TGTGCCAGCAGATCGGACAGGGTTAATTCACCCCTCCACTTT. It yields the protein CASRSDRVNSPLHF.

The chain carries TRBV7-2 and TRBJ2-3, with 12 bases that match TRBD2. CDR1 SGHTA and CDR2 FQGNSA come from the germline V gene. Germline trimming cut 5 bases from V and 1 base from J; bases unmatched to any gene: 13. The CDR3 loop spans 19 amino acids. The CDR3: CASSPKVASGRVGTDTQYF. The CDR3 nucleotides read TGTGCCAGCAGCCCAAAGGTGGCTAGCGGGAGGGTTGGCACAGATACGCAGTATTTT.

Of note for this clone: At one end, the junction sequence differs from germline, possibly due to a read error. The chain carries TRBV3-1 (or the pseudogene TRBV3-2) and TRBJ1-2; D gene uncertain. This CDR3 has 16 amino acids. CDR1 and CDR2 from the germline V gene are LGHDT and YNNKEL (reference sequence). The CDR3 DNA sequence: TGTGCCAGCAGCCAAGATCACCCGGGGTCTGGCTATAGCTACACCTTC. It translates to CASSQDHPGSGYSYTF.

The chain combines TRBV28 with TRBJ1-1; D is undetermined. The germline V gene encodes CDR1 MDHEN and CDR2 SYDVKM. This CDR3 contains 11 residues. V shed 6 bases and J shed 2 bases, with 4 bases lying between them. The CDR3 DNA sequence: TGTGCCAGCAGGCTAAACACTGAAGCTTTCTTT. It codes for CASRLNTEAFF.

CDR3 sequence: CASSSGGFGGNTIYF. Here the CDR3 DNA reads TGCGCCAGCAGCTCTGGGGGCTTTGGAGGAAACACCATATATTTT. This chain links TRBV5-1 with TRBJ1-3; D is perhaps TRBD1 (6 bases). Trimming shortened V by 3 bases and J by 4 bases, and 14 bases separated the two germline ends. The CDR3 runs 15 residues. Germline loops: CDR1 SGHRS, CDR2 YFSETQ.

The chain has TRBV3-1 (or the pseudogene TRBV3-2) and TRBJ2-1; 7 bases fit TRBD2. The CDR3 extends over 14 amino acids. From germline, CDR1 is LGHDT and CDR2 YNNKEL (reference sequence). V was pared by 4 bases and J by 2 bases, with 2 bases of the junction left unmatched. CDR3 amino acids: CASSRLAAYNEQFF. DNA for the CDR3: TGTGCCAGCAGCCGTCTAGCGGCCTACAATGAGCAGTTCTTC.

V gene TRBV30 combines with J gene TRBJ1-2; TRBD1 agrees at 9 bases. Germline CDR1 is GTSNPN and CDR2 is SVGIG (reference sequence). This CDR3 has 14 residues. The trim removed 5 bases at V and 8 bases at J, leaving 12 bases unmatched. CDR3 sequence: CAWGFDRGGIGYTF. As DNA, the CDR3 is TGTGCCTGGGGATTCGACAGGGGGGGGATCGGCTACACCTTC.

The chain carries TRBV11-2 and TRBJ1-3; D is uncertain. The germline V gene has CDR1 SGHAT and CDR2 FQNNGV. Trimming cost V 4 bases and J 0 bases, with 7 bases left between them. This CDR3 is 14 amino acids long. The CDR3 spells CASSSHFSGNTIYF. The CDR3 DNA reads TGTGCCAGCAGCTCCCATTTCTCTGGAAACACCATATATTTT.

The chain joins TRBV6-6 to TRBJ1-3, with a possible D match to TRBD1 (5 bases). Deletions cut 9 bases from V and 4 bases from J, with 16 bases between. CDR1 and CDR2 (germline): MNHNY, SVGAGI (reference sequence). This CDR3 has 14 residues. CDR3 nucleotide sequence: TGTGCCAGTTTCGGGTCCGGGGACGGAAACACCATATATTTT. This gives the protein CASFGSGDGNTIYF.

This chain uses TRBV18 with TRBJ2-1; 10 bases line up with TRBD2. Germline V gene lookup returns CDR1 KGHSH and CDR2 LQKENI. Trimming took 4 bases from V and 7 from J; bases not matched to a gene: 10. This CDR3 spans 16 amino acids. CDR3 loop: CASSLTGLAYENEQFF. The CDR3 DNA is TGTGCCAGCTCACTTACGGGACTAGCGTACGAAAATGAGCAGTTCTTC.

The chain recombines TRBV7-2 with TRBJ1-2; possible D gene TRBD1, 5 bases. Germline V gene sequence: CDR1 SGHTA, CDR2 FQGNSA. Trimming pared 2 bases from V and 3 bases from J, leaving 25 bases between. The CDR3 has 19 residues. The CDR3 nucleotides are TGTGCCAGCAGCTTAAGCGACTGGGGACGGATGCCTGGTGACTATGGCTACACCTTC. Encoded protein: CASSLSDWGRMPGDYGYTF.

This chain uses TRBV30 with TRBJ1-3, with D unresolved. Germline CDR1 GTSNPN, CDR2 SVGIG (reference sequence). The CDR3 runs 14 residues. V lost 4 bases and J 0 bases, leaving 10 bases between the germline ends. CDR3 sequence reads: CAWTDGLSGNTIYF. The CDR3, as DNA: TGTGCCTGGACCGACGGGCTCTCTGGAAACACCATATATTTT.

The rearrangement uses TRBV5-1 and TRBJ2-7, with D possibly TRBD1 on 6 matching bases. The CDR3 spans 13 residues. Between the trimmed V and J ends, which lost 2 bases and 1 base, there was a span of 7 bases. The V gene's germline CDR1 is SGHRS and CDR2 YFSETQ. CDR3 sequence reads: CASSLQGSYEQYF. CDR3 DNA: TGCGCCAGCAGCTTACAGGGATCCTACGAGCAGTACTTC.

This rearrangement joins TRBV6-1 to TRBJ1-2; D perhaps matches TRBD1 (5 bases). The CDR3 is 14 amino acids. V was clipped by 3 bases and J by 4 bases, with 12 bases between them. Germline V lookup: CDR1 MNHNS, CDR2 SASEGT. CDR3 residues: CASSDWGVGYGYTF. CDR3 nucleotide sequence: TGTGCCAGCAGTGATTGGGGCGTGGGCTATGGCTACACCTTC.

CDR3 nucleotides: TGTGCCGCCTCCAGGTCCTCTGGAAACACCATATATTTT. This translates into CAASRSSGNTIYF. The chain is built from TRBV6-5 and TRBJ1-3; no definite D call. This CDR3 is built from 13 residues. Germline V gene data show CDR1 as MNHEY and CDR2 as SVGAGI. Trimming took 11 bases from V and 0 from J, leaving 11 bases between them.

This clone was counted a single time. The genes are TRBV7-9 and TRBJ2-5; tentatively, D is TRBD1 (6 bases). The CDR3 length is 15 residues. V lost 1 base, J lost 5 bases, and 14 bases lay in between. Germline V gives CDR1 SEHNR, CDR2 FQNEAQ (reference sequence). CDR3 region: CASSLDRAREETQYF. CDR3 sequence (DNA): TGTGCCAGCAGCTTAGACAGGGCGAGGGAGGAGACCCAGTACTTC.

This clone was observed a few times. The CDR3 loop is CAIKSQGTGELFF. In nucleotides, the CDR3 is TGTGCCATCAAATCACAGGGCACCGGGGAGCTGTTTTTT. V gene TRBV19 combines with J gene TRBJ2-2; a possible D gene is TRBD1 (6 bases). The V gene lost 10 bases and the J gene lost 4 bases, with 13 bases spanning the gap. In germline, CDR1 is LNHDA, CDR2 SQIVND (reference sequence). This CDR3 has 13 residues.

The rearrangement joins TRBV9 to TRBJ2-1; D not resolved. The germline CDR1 and CDR2 sequences are SGDLS and YYNGEE. This CDR3 comprises 14 residues. Trimming cost V 0 bases and J 0 bases, with 4 bases left between them. The CDR3 protein is CASSVDGSYNEQFF. CDR3 DNA sequence: TGTGCCAGCAGCGTAGATGGCTCCTACAATGAGCAGTTCTTC.

The J gene is TRBJ2-5, the V gene TRBV5-1, with 7 bases lining up with TRBD1. This CDR3 spans 14 amino acids. V lost 4 bases and J lost 4; bases outside the gene matches: 7. Per germline, CDR1 SGHRS and CDR2 YFSETQ. The CDR3 protein is CASSRWTGGETQYF. CDR3 coding DNA: TGCGCCAGCAGCCGCTGGACAGGCGGAGAGACCCAGTACTTC.

The sample holds one count of this clone. The chain has TRBV3-1 (or the pseudogene TRBV3-2) and TRBJ2-7; D is ambiguous. Germline V gene sequence: CDR1 LGHDT, CDR2 YNNKEL (reference sequence). This CDR3 has 13 residues. Trimming left V 4 bases short and J 6 bases short, with 13 bases between. The CDR3 DNA sequence: TGTGCCAGCAGCCCTGGTCTTCAAGGCGAGCAGTACTTC. It encodes CASSPGLQGEQYF.

The rearrangement links TRBV11-2 to TRBJ1-3; 11 nucleotides match TRBD1. The CDR3 covers 17 residues. The V gene's germline CDR1 is SGHAT and CDR2 FQNNGV. V trimming: 2 bases; J trimming: 1 base; junction bases outside the gene matches: 4. CDR3 protein: CASSLSGQGASGNTIYF. CDR3 in DNA: TGTGCCAGCAGCTTATCCGGACAGGGGGCATCTGGAAACACCATATATTTT.

This clone was counted a few times. The genes are TRBV3-1 (or the pseudogene TRBV3-2) and TRBJ2-2; a weak D match, TRBD1 (5 bases). The V and J ends lost 5 bases and 1 base respectively, with 14 bases between them. CDR3 size: 16 residues. Germline lookup yields CDR1 LGHDT and CDR2 YNNKEL (reference sequence). The CDR3 reads CASSRRSQGNTGELFF. CDR3 in DNA: TGTGCCAGCAGCAGACGCTCTCAGGGGAACACCGGGGAGCTGTTTTTT.

The chain couples TRBV5-1 to TRBJ1-1, with 8 positions matching TRBD1. This CDR3 has 15 residues. The junction had 4 bases not matched to a gene; V was cut back by 2 bases and J by 1 base. The germline V gene has CDR1 SGHRS and CDR2 YFSETQ. The CDR3 DNA reads TGCGCCAGCAGCTTAACCGGGACAGGGAACACTGAAGCTTTCTTT. Residues: CASSLTGTGNTEAFF.

This chain connects TRBV6-2 or TRBV6-3 to TRBJ1-2; D might be TRBD1 (6 bases). V dropped 4 bases and J dropped 3 bases, with 12 bases sitting between them. Germline V gene sequence: CDR1 MNHEY, CDR2 SVGEGT. The length of the CDR3 is 14 residues. The CDR3 loop is CASSFSGADYGYTF. In DNA form, the CDR3 reads TGTGCCAGCAGTTTTTCAGGGGCGGACTATGGCTACACCTTC.

This rearrangement joins TRBV7-8 to TRBJ2-3; 7 nucleotides agree with TRBD2. The junction had 6 bases not matched to a gene; V was cut back by 4 bases and J by 2 bases. The germline CDR1 and CDR2 sequences are SGHVS and FQNEAQ. This CDR3 is built from 15 residues. The CDR3 region is CASSSTSIFTDTQYF. CDR3 in DNA: TGTGCCAGCAGCTCGACTAGCATCTTCACAGATACGCAGTATTTT.